These 21 T cell receptor beta chains were sequenced from one sample in a study of blood T cells in healthy people across ages (dated by TCRdb to 2013 to 2016). The library was produced with 5' RACE. Sequencing instrument: Illumina HiSeq 2500. A second PCR of about 6 to 12 cycles was performed with a sample-barcoded 5' primer and a J-beta primer mix. TCRdb itself trimmed the public reads at Q25 with fastp, ran MiXCR and retained productive beta chains. Every CDR3 protein is listed once, alongside the most common genes and DNA of its rows. Across this sample there are about 1.4 million distinct CDR3 sequences, with approximately 60% seen only once. 6.5% to 8.5% of the sample goes to the ten largest clones. The sample was blood. These receptors came from a man between 18 and 29 years old in good health.

The chain links TRBV5-1 to TRBJ1-1, with 7 bases lining up with TRBD1. The CDR3 sequence is 15 residues long. V dropped 7 bases and J dropped 4; count of bases not matched to a gene: 13. Germline V gives CDR1 SGHRS, CDR2 YFSETQ. The CDR3, as DNA: TGCGCCAGCCATGACTCACACGACAGGGCCACTGAAGCTTTCTTT. Its translation is CASHDSHDRATEAFF.

As for this clonotype: At one of its ends the junction is not consistent with the germline gene, which may arise from a read error. V and J are TRBV4-2 and TRBJ1-5, with D maybe TRBD1 (6 bases). The CDR3 is 15 residues long. Germline V gene sequence: CDR1 LGHNA, CDR2 YNFKEQ. The CDR3 DNA reads as TGTGCCACCAGCCAAGATCCAGGGGTGAATCAGCCCCAGCATTTT. This encodes CATSQDPGVNQPQHF.

This clonotype has just one count. The chain employs TRBV12-3 or TRBV12-4 and TRBJ2-6; possible D gene TRBD2, 6 bases. The germline V and J ends were trimmed by 8 bases and 1 base, with 21 bases remaining between them. CDR3 length equals 18 residues. CDR3 bases: TGTGCCAGCCGGGAAGGAGGAGGGATTGTGTCTGGGGCCAACGTCCTGACTTTC. It encodes CASREGGGIVSGANVLTF.

A few counts support this clonotype. The chain couples TRBV29-1 to TRBJ2-4, with TRBD1 matching 8 bases. With 2 bases clipped from V and 6 bases from J, the junction kept 9 bases outside the gene matches. Germline V gene sequence: CDR1 SQVTM, CDR2 ANQGSEA. This CDR3 contains 15 residues. CDR3 sequence: CSVENPTGVGNIQYF. The DNA of the CDR3 is TGCAGCGTTGAAAACCCGACAGGGGTCGGAAACATTCAGTACTTC.

In its sample, this clonotype was seen a few times. CDR3 nucleotide sequence: TGTGCCATCAGTGAGTTCCTTGAAGAGACCCAGTACTTC. Translation: CAISEFLEETQYF. J is TRBJ2-5 and V is TRBV10-3, with D unresolved. Between the trimmed V and J ends, which lost 1 base and 3 bases, there was a span of 6 bases. Germline-derived CDR1 and CDR2 are ENHRY and SYGVKD. The CDR3 has 13 residues.

This sequence joins TRBV2 and TRBJ2-1; no reliable D call. Trimming left V 10 bases short and J 0 bases short, with 19 bases between. CDR1 is SNHLY and CDR2 is FYNNEI in the germline V gene. This CDR3 is built from 16 residues. This CDR3 reads CATLPSVLSSYNEQFF. CDR3 nucleotides: TGTGCCACCCTACCATCGGTCCTCAGCTCCTACAATGAGCAGTTCTTC.

This clonotype has a single count. V and J are TRBV7-9 and TRBJ2-3; TRBD1 aligns across 7 bases. Trimming cost V 4 bases and J 3 bases; bases outside gene matches: 10. From germline, CDR1 is SEHNR and CDR2 FQNEAQ (reference sequence). CDR3 size: 16 residues. The CDR3 sequence is CASSYLTGSGTDTQYF. As DNA, the CDR3 is TGTGCCAGCAGCTACCTGACAGGGTCGGGGACAGATACGCAGTATTTT.

This clonotype occurred a few times. The V gene is TRBV4-3, the J gene TRBJ1-4; 11 positions match TRBD1. V lost 5 bases, J lost 1 base, and 6 bases stayed unmatched. Per the germline V gene, CDR1 is LGHNA and CDR2 is YSLEER. This CDR3 comprises 17 residues. The CDR3 nucleotides read TGCGCCAGCAGCACCACGGACAGGGGGCAAACTAATGAAAAACTGTTTTTT. It translates to CASSTTDRGQTNEKLFF.

This clonotype was recorded a few times. The rearrangement uses TRBV13 and TRBJ2-3, with 15 bases fitting TRBD2. The CDR3 length is 16 residues. Germline assignment: CDR1 PRHDT and CDR2 FYEKMQ (reference sequence). V was clipped by 4 bases and J by 4 bases; unmatched bases: 3. The CDR3 is CASSSRTSGGADTQYF. CDR3 coding DNA: TGTGCCAGCAGCTCCCGGACTAGCGGGGGGGCAGATACGCAGTATTTT.

This clonotype was recorded only once. The rearrangement uses TRBV4-2 and TRBJ2-3; D possibly corresponds to TRBD2 (6 bases). The ends were cut back, 3 bases at V and 2 bases at J, with 15 bases in the middle. Germline V gene sequence: CDR1 LGHNA, CDR2 YNFKEQ. The CDR3 loop spans 16 amino acids. The chain's CDR3 is CASSQGGEGVTDTQYF. The CDR3 region has the DNA TGTGCCAGCAGCCAGGGAGGCGAGGGCGTCACAGATACGCAGTATTTT.

The chain is built from TRBV4-1 and TRBJ1-1, with D possibly TRBD1 on 5 matching bases. The CDR3 is 14 amino acids. From germline, CDR1 is MGHRA and CDR2 YSYEKL. Trimming pared 4 bases from V and 1 base from J, leaving 10 bases between. The CDR3 spells CASSRTGANTEAFF. The CDR3 DNA follows: TGCGCCAGCAGCCGCACCGGGGCGAACACTGAAGCTTTCTTT.

V usage is TRBV6-6 and J usage is TRBJ2-3; 10 bases match TRBD2. CDR1 and CDR2 (germline): MNHNY, SVGAGI (reference sequence). The CDR3 is made up of 14 amino acids. The ends lost 6 bases at V and 5 bases at J; junction bases unmatched: 5. CDR3 nucleotide sequence: TGTGCCAGCAGGGGAGCGGGAGGGCTAGATACGCAGTATTTT. This gives the protein CASRGAGGLDTQYF.

In this sample, this clonotype turned up once. The CDR3 region has the DNA TGCGCCAGCAGCCCCGAGACGACAGGGGGGCATCAGCCCCAGCATTTT. Translating it yields CASSPETTGGHQPQHF. This sequence joins TRBV4-1 and TRBJ1-5; 9 bases line up with TRBD1. The CDR3 sequence is 16 residues long. Germline V gives CDR1 MGHRA, CDR2 YSYEKL. The trim removed 4 bases at V and 5 bases at J, leaving 9 bases unmatched.

This chain links TRBV5-1 with TRBJ1-2; a possible D gene is TRBD1 (5 bases). The CDR3 extends over 17 amino acids. V was cut by 0 bases and J by 13 bases, with 28 bases left in between. The V gene's germline CDR1 is SGHRS and CDR2 YFSETQ. The CDR3 DNA sequence: TGCGCCAGCAGCTTGGGAGTAGCTCGCGGGTTGAGCGGGGGTAGCACCTTC. Its protein is CASSLGVARGLSGGSTF. Complete variable domain (other parts from reference TRBV5-1 and TRBJ1-2): KAGVTQTPRYLIKTRGQQVTLSCSPISGHRSVSWYQQTPGQGLQFLFEYFSETQRNKGNFPGRFSGRQFSNSRSEMNVSTLELGDSALYLCASSLGVARGLSGGSTFGSGTRLTVV.

This clonotype was detected only a few times. The chain couples TRBV21-1 to TRBJ2-5; the table's D call, TRBD1, has no DNA check behind it. TRBV21-1 is a documented pseudogene. This CDR3 region has 15 residues. The CDR3, as DNA: TGTGCCAGCAGCCTGCGACAGGGGGCACGAGAGACCCAGTACTTC. Protein: CASSLRQGARETQYF.

J is TRBJ1-2 and V is TRBV4-3, with a possible D match to TRBD1 (6 bases). Germline V gives CDR1 LGHNA, CDR2 YSLEER. The CDR3 covers 14 residues. V shed 0 bases and J shed 6 bases, with 11 bases lying between them. CDR3 amino acids: CASSQDRGNDGYTF. The CDR3 DNA reads TGCGCCAGCAGCCAAGACAGGGGAAACGATGGCTACACCTTC.

The chain joins TRBV7-2 to TRBJ1-1; D perhaps matches TRBD1 (5 bases). The CDR3 runs 15 residues. Germline CDR1 reads SGHTA; CDR2 reads FQGNSA. V was pared by 5 bases and J by 1 base, with 14 bases between. As DNA, the CDR3 is TGTGCCAGCAGCCCAAGGGACTGGGGGAACACTGAAGCTTTCTTT. Amino acid sequence: CASSPRDWGNTEAFF.

This chain links TRBV14 with TRBJ2-4, with D possibly being TRBD1 (6 bases). With 1 base removed from V and 11 bases from J, the gap between germline ends came to 15 bases. The germline CDR1 and CDR2 sequences are SGHDN and FVKESK. The CDR3 has 14 amino acids. CDR3 DNA: TGTGCCAGCAGCCAAGGAGGGACATCGGGATTTCAGTACTTC. Translating it yields CASSQGGTSGFQYF.

V usage is TRBV9 and J usage is TRBJ2-3, with a possible D match to TRBD2 (7 bases). V lost 3 bases and J 2 bases, leaving 13 bases between the germline ends. Looked up from germline, CDR1 is SGDLS and CDR2 is YYNGEE. The CDR3 has 15 residues. The CDR3 loop reads CASSAWGGTTDTQYF. The CDR3 bases are TGTGCCAGCAGCGCTTGGGGGGGCACCACAGATACGCAGTATTTT. Combining the CDR3 with reference TRBV9 and TRBJ2-3 gives the whole variable domain DSGVTQTPKHLITATGQRVTLRCSPRSGDLSVYWYQQSLDQGLQFLIQYYNGEERAKGNILERFSAQQFPDLHSELNLSSLELGDSALYFCASSAWGGTTDTQYFGPGTRLTVL.

V and J are TRBV4-1 and TRBJ1-2, with D possibly being TRBD1 (5 bases). Germline V gene sequence: CDR1 MGHRA, CDR2 YSYEKL. The CDR3 loop spans 12 amino acids. V was cut by 1 base and J by 11 bases, with 11 bases left in between. The DNA of the CDR3 is TGCGCCAGCAGCCAAGGACAGTCATCTTACACCTTC. Amino acid sequence: CASSQGQSSYTF.

This clonotype was seen a handful of times. The J gene is TRBJ2-7, the V gene TRBV20-1; 7 positions agree with TRBD1. CDR3 size: 16 residues. Trimming cost V 3 bases and J 2 bases; bases outside gene matches: 13. Germline CDR1 reads DFQATT; CDR2 reads SNEGSKA (reference sequence). The chain's CDR3 is CSASPLRGIGPYEQYF. The CDR3 DNA is TGCAGTGCTAGTCCCCTCAGGGGGATCGGGCCCTACGAGCAGTACTTC.